This T cell receptor beta chain was profiled in a study of blood T cells in healthy people across ages. Study-wide points: PBMCs went unsorted, and a conclusive naive versus antigen-experienced comparison was therefore prevented.

Isolated per sample were at least 6 million PBMCs. Between the trimmed V and J ends, which lost 2 bases and 6 bases, there was a span of 14 bases. The CDR3 is made up of 15 amino acids. Comment on this clonotype: Its target is unknown.

A second PCR, run for about 7 to 11 cycles, used a sample-barcoded 5' primer plus a J-beta primer mix. Every single cDNA molecule received a tag from a template-switch adaptor with 12 random nucleotides. From the 5' RACE reads, TCRdb called clonotypes with MiXCR, one entry per CDR3 protein. The sample gives around 800,000 distinct CDR3 sequences, 44% of which show up once; under 20% is in the top ten. The material sequenced was blood. This rearrangement joins TRBV12-3 or TRBV12-4 to TRBJ2-1; the D is unclear. The TCR comes from a man in his 60s in good health. The CDR3 protein is CASSLIQRAPNEQFF. CDR3 nucleotides: TGTGCCAGCAGTTTAATACAACGCGCCCCCAATGAGCAGTTCTTC.